These 29 T cell receptor beta chains were all obtained from the same sample, sequenced in a study of neoadjuvant anti-PD-1 for oral cavity cancer. The protocol was immunoSEQ multiplex PCR, while the TCRdb copy is restricted to in-frame clones and leaves out a portion. This sample has roughly 24,000 clones, with 25% to 30% found just once. Time point meaning: after neoadjuvant nivolumab, at surgical resection. The sample consisted of tumor tissue, taken after nivolumab (anti-PD-1) treatment. These receptors were collected from a person between 40 and 80 years old with oral cavity squamous cell carcinoma.

This clone was seen a handful of times. CDR3 nucleotide sequence: TGTGCCAGCAGCGGCGGAAGTAGCGGGGGGACCTACAATGAGCAGTTCTTC. Protein sequence: CASSGGSSGGTYNEQFF. The gene calls are TRBV9 and TRBJ2-1; 10 nucleotides match TRBD2. The CDR3 contains 17 residues. CDR1 SGDLS and CDR2 YYNGEE come from the germline V gene. V dropped 3 bases and J dropped 2; count of bases not matched to a gene: 8.

This clone was detected a few times. V usage is TRBV5-1 and J usage is TRBJ2-7; 9 bases map to TRBD2. The junction had 15 bases not matched to a gene; V was cut back by 4 bases and J by 7 bases. The CDR3 length is 16 residues. Germline CDR1 is SGHRS and CDR2 is YFSETQ. CDR3 region: CASSTGGASGTREQYF. The CDR3 DNA reads TGCGCCAGCAGCACCGGAGGGGCTAGCGGGACGAGGGAGCAGTACTTC.

This chain connects TRBV6-6 to TRBJ2-1; 9 bases match TRBD1. The CDR3 is 15 amino acids. V was pared by 6 bases and J by 8 bases, with 11 bases of the junction left unmatched. Germline values: CDR1 MNHNY, CDR2 SVGAGI (reference sequence). CDR3 nucleotides: TGTGCCAGCAGGCTCTCGGGACAGGGTAGCGATGAGCAGTTCTTC. It yields the protein CASRLSGQGSDEQFF.

This clone counts as medium-sized. The V gene is TRBV18, the J gene TRBJ2-5; TRBD1 aligns across 7 bases. CDR3 size: 16 residues. Germline V gives CDR1 KGHSH, CDR2 LQKENI. The V gene end was trimmed by 0 bases and the J gene end by 5 bases; junction bases not matched to a gene: 9. Here the CDR3 reads CASSPPGTVRGETQYF. In DNA form, the CDR3 reads TGTGCCAGCTCACCACCGGGGACAGTCCGCGGGGAGACCCAGTACTTC.

This clone was observed a handful of times. The chain has TRBV7-9 and TRBJ2-2, with TRBD1 matching 7 bases. The length of the CDR3 is 18 residues. V was pared by 4 bases and J by 2 bases, with 13 bases of the junction left unmatched. Germline V gene lookup returns CDR1 SEHNR and CDR2 FQNEAQ (reference sequence). CDR3 amino acids: CASSSVFVGQLNTGELFF. In nucleotides, the CDR3 is TGTGCCAGCAGCTCCGTTTTCGTGGGACAGCTCAACACCGGGGAGCTGTTTTTT.

This clone has more than one count but fewer than ten. The chain carries TRBV27 and TRBJ1-5; 11 bases agree with TRBD1. This CDR3 is built from 17 residues. Trimming removed 8 bases from V and 5 bases from J; junction bases left unmatched: 14. Germline CDR1 is MNHEY and CDR2 is SMNVEV (reference sequence). The CDR3 DNA reads as TGTGCCAGCCAAGCCGGGACAGGGGGTCGGTTTTATCAGCCCCAGCATTTT. Translation: CASQAGTGGRFYQPQHF.

This clone came up a few times. J is TRBJ2-7 and V is TRBV29-1; D is unresolved. The germline V and J ends were trimmed by 4 bases and 3 bases, with 7 bases remaining between them. Germline lookup yields CDR1 SQVTM and CDR2 ANQGSEA. The CDR3 runs to 11 residues. DNA for the CDR3: TGCAGCGTTGTGGGAAGCTACGAGCAGTACTTC. Translated: CSVVGSYEQYF.

This clone was recorded a few times. The chain uses TRBV29-1 and TRBJ1-2; 11 nucleotides line up with TRBD1. CDR1 SQVTM and CDR2 ANQGSEA come from the germline V gene. Germline trimming cut 3 bases from V and 8 bases from J; bases unmatched to any gene: 5. CDR3 length: 13 residues. CDR3 sequence: CSVDGQGAGGYTF. For the CDR3, the DNA is TGCAGCGTTGATGGACAGGGGGCTGGCGGCTACACCTTC. The whole variable domain, remainder taken from reference TRBV29-1 and TRBJ1-2, is SAVISQKPSRDICQRGTSLTIQCQVDSQVTMMFWYRQQPGQSLTLIATANQGSEATYESGFVIDKFPISRPNLTFSTLTVSNMSPEDSSIYLCSVDGQGAGGYTFGSGTRLTVV.

The chain has TRBV6-6 and TRBJ2-7, with D possibly being TRBD1 or TRBD2 (7 bases each). V was cut by 11 bases and J by 4 bases, with 15 bases left in between. This CDR3 spans 12 amino acids. Per germline, CDR1 MNHNY and CDR2 SVGAGI (reference sequence). Written as DNA, the CDR3 is TGTGCCGCCAGGGGGGGTAGGTACGAGCAGTACTTC. This gives the protein CAARGGRYEQYF.

As to this clone: One end of the junction is discordant with germline, which a read error may explain. This chain links TRBV7-2 with TRBJ2-7, with D perhaps matching TRBD2 (6 bases). Germline V gene sequence: CDR1 SGHTA, CDR2 FQGNSA. The CDR3 runs to 11 residues. The CDR3 region is CASSTPGLKTF. The CDR3 nucleotides are TGTGCCAGCAGCACTCCGGGACTTAAAACCTTC.

The J gene is TRBJ2-5, the V gene TRBV11-2; the D gene is possibly TRBD2 (6 bases). Trimming cost V 5 bases and J 11 bases, with 15 bases left between them. CDR1 SGHAT and CDR2 FQNNGV come from the germline V gene. The CDR3 is made up of 12 amino acids. The CDR3 sequence is CASSPWEVAQYF. For the CDR3, the DNA is TGTGCCAGCAGCCCATGGGAGGTGGCTCAGTACTTC.

This clone was counted at least ten times. The V and J genes are TRBV7-9 and TRBJ2-3; D possibly corresponds to TRBD1 (5 bases). This CDR3 contains 14 residues. Trimming removed 2 bases at V and 0 bases at J, with 6 bases between. CDR1 and CDR2 (germline): SEHNR, FQNEAQ (reference sequence). The CDR3 sequence: CASSLPGSTDTQYF. The DNA of the CDR3 is TGTGCCAGCAGCTTACCAGGGAGCACAGATACGCAGTATTTT. Full variable domain (missing parts from reference TRBV7-9 and TRBJ2-3): DTGVSQNPRHKITKRGQNVTFRCDPISEHNRLYWYRQTLGQGPEFLTYFQNEAQLEKSRLLSDRFSAERPKGSFSTLEIQRTEQGDSAMYLCASSLPGSTDTQYFGPGTRLTVL.

J is TRBJ1-2 and V is TRBV25-1; unclear D gene. Germline V CDR1 and CDR2: MGHDK, SYGVNS. The CDR3 has 13 residues. V was clipped by 1 base and J by 2 bases, with 5 bases between them. The CDR3 loop is CASSESENYGYTF. DNA of the CDR3: TGTGCCAGCAGTGAATCGGAAAACTATGGCTACACCTTC.

The chain couples TRBV5-1 to TRBJ1-1; no definite D call. In germline, CDR1 is SGHRS, CDR2 YFSETQ. With 3 bases removed from V and 2 bases from J, the gap between germline ends came to 14 bases. There are 15 residues in the CDR3. This CDR3 reads CASSSQQRANTEAFF. CDR3 bases: TGCGCCAGCAGCTCGCAACAGAGAGCAAACACTGAAGCTTTCTTT.

This clone was detected a few times. The chain is built from TRBV7-2 and TRBJ2-7, with 13 bases fitting TRBD2. Germline V gene data show CDR1 as SGHTA and CDR2 as FQGNSA. Trimming at V came to 5 bases and at J to 7 bases, leaving 2 bases not matched to a gene. This CDR3 has 13 amino acids. The CDR3 DNA follows: TGTGCCAGCAGCGTGGGACTAGCGGGGGAGCAGTACTTC. Translation: CASSVGLAGEQYF.

Of note for this clone: One end of the junction fails to match germline, which may point to a read error. V and J are TRBV11-2 and TRBJ2-1; no firm D call. CDR3 size: 14 residues. Germline values: CDR1 SGHAT, CDR2 FQNNGV. CDR3 sequence reads: CASSARQFYDEQFF. DNA of the CDR3: TGTGCCAGCAGCGCGCGGCAGTTCTACGATGAGCAGTTCTTC.

This clone was found a few times. The chain carries TRBV10-2 and TRBJ2-3; D might be TRBD2 (6 bases). This CDR3 is built from 16 residues. The germline CDR1 and CDR2 sequences are WSHSY and SAAADI. The V gene lost 1 base and the J gene lost 4 bases, with 15 bases spanning the gap. CDR3 nucleotide sequence: TGCGCCAGCAGTGAGTTCGGAGGGCCCGTCTCAGATACGCAGTATTTT. Translation: CASSEFGGPVSDTQYF.

This clone was observed a handful of times. The chain couples TRBV7-9 to TRBJ1-2, with 9 bases matching TRBD1. The CDR3 runs 15 residues. Trimming at V came to 3 bases and at J to 4 bases, leaving 6 bases not matched to a gene. The germline V gene encodes CDR1 SEHNR and CDR2 FQNEAQ (reference sequence). The chain's CDR3 is CASSFGPGQGYGYTF. The CDR3 DNA reads TGTGCCAGCAGCTTTGGTCCGGGACAGGGCTATGGCTACACCTTC.

The rearrangement links TRBV4-2 to TRBJ2-7; D might be TRBD2 (5 bases). The V gene's germline CDR1 is LGHNA and CDR2 YNFKEQ. The V gene lost 0 bases and the J gene lost 3 bases, with 21 bases spanning the gap. This CDR3 contains 18 residues. The DNA of the CDR3 is TGTGCCAGCAGCCAAGAAACACCGGGCCTAGCAGAATACTACGAGCAGTACTTC. Amino acid sequence: CASSQETPGLAEYYEQYF.

This clone turned up a few times. The rearrangement uses TRBV13 and TRBJ2-7, with 7 bases matching TRBD1. V dropped 4 bases and J dropped 2; count of bases not matched to a gene: 5. The CDR3 length is 14 residues. Germline-derived CDR1 and CDR2 are PRHDT and FYEKMQ (reference sequence). CDR3 sequence: CASSCDRDTYEQYF. The CDR3 DNA follows: TGTGCCAGCAGCTGCGACAGGGACACCTACGAGCAGTACTTC.

This clone turned up a few times. The chain combines TRBV7-6 with TRBJ2-3; unclear D gene. Per the germline V gene, CDR1 is SGHVS and CDR2 is FNYEAQ. Deletions cut 5 bases from V and 0 bases from J, with 21 bases between. The CDR3 runs 18 residues. In DNA form, the CDR3 reads TGTGCCAGCAGCCCGTTGCAGACCGGACCCATAAGCACAGATACGCAGTATTTT. This encodes CASSPLQTGPISTDTQYF.

This clone is labeled medium-sized. This chain joins TRBV5-1 and TRBJ1-3; D perhaps matches TRBD1 (5 bases). The V gene's germline CDR1 is SGHRS and CDR2 YFSETQ. The CDR3 loop spans 16 amino acids. The V end lost 0 bases, the J end lost 1 base, and 11 bases lay between the germline ends. CDR3 loop: CASSLDTDTSGNTIYF. CDR3 DNA sequence: TGCGCCAGCAGCTTGGACACGGACACTTCTGGAAACACCATATATTTT. Filled out from reference TRBV5-1 and TRBJ1-3, the complete variable domain reads KAGVTQTPRYLIKTRGQQVTLSCSPISGHRSVSWYQQTPGQGLQFLFEYFSETQRNKGNFPGRFSGRQFSNSRSEMNVSTLELGDSALYLCASSLDTDTSGNTIYFGEGSWLTVV.

The chain carries TRBV27 and TRBJ2-5, with D maybe TRBD1 (6 bases). Germline lookup yields CDR1 MNHEY and CDR2 SMNVEV (reference sequence). Trimming cost V 5 bases and J 4 bases, with 14 bases left between them. This CDR3 contains 14 residues. The CDR3 nucleotides are TGTGCCAGCAGTCAGGGGAGAAGAGGAGAGACCCAGTACTTC. Amino acids: CASSQGRRGETQYF.

This clone rates as medium-sized. V and J are TRBV11-2 and TRBJ2-7; D ambiguous. The V end lost 1 base, the J end lost 3 bases, and 4 bases lay between the germline ends. The CDR3 consists of 12 residues. The V gene's germline CDR1 is SGHAT and CDR2 FQNNGV. The CDR3 loop reads CASSLVFYEQYF. The CDR3 nucleotides are TGTGCCAGCAGCTTAGTGTTCTACGAGCAGTACTTC.

The J gene is TRBJ1-5, the V gene TRBV19; 8 bases agree with TRBD1. The CDR3 spans 15 residues. Germline-derived CDR1 and CDR2 are LNHDA and SQIVND (reference sequence). V trimming: 4 bases; J trimming: 7 bases; junction bases outside the gene matches: 9. CDR3 region: CASSTLTGVRQPQHF. The DNA for the CDR3 is TGTGCCAGTAGTACTCTGACAGGGGTACGCCAGCCCCAGCATTTT.

In this sample, this clone turned up a few times. The chain has TRBV4-2 and TRBJ2-7; TRBD2 matches 11 bases. The trim removed 1 base at V and 2 bases at J, leaving 7 bases unmatched. CDR1 and CDR2 from the germline V gene are LGHNA and YNFKEQ. CDR3 size: 17 residues. The CDR3, as DNA: TGTGCCAGCAGCCAAGGTGGTAGCGGGAGGGCAACCTACGAGCAGTACTTC. It specifies CASSQGGSGRATYEQYF.

A few counts support this clone. V is TRBV29-1 and J is TRBJ1-2; the D is unclear. The CDR3 contains 15 residues. The ends were cut back, 0 bases at V and 1 base at J, with 12 bases in the middle. Germline CDR1 is SQVTM and CDR2 is ANQGSEA. In DNA, the CDR3 is TGCAGCGTTGAAGATAGTACTTCTCTTAACTATGGCTACACCTTC. Translation gives CSVEDSTSLNYGYTF.

This clone was seen only a few times. The rearrangement links TRBV10-3 to TRBJ2-3; tentative D call: TRBD2 (5 bases). V lost 7 bases and J 9 bases, leaving 14 bases between the germline ends. This CDR3 spans 12 amino acids. Germline CDR1 reads ENHRY; CDR2 reads SYGVKD. Written as DNA, the CDR3 is TGTGCCATCACCCCCGACCGGGGAACGCAGTATTTT. Amino acid sequence: CAITPDRGTQYF.

This clone was observed at least ten times. The chain combines TRBV6-1 with TRBJ1-1; tentative D call: TRBD1 (5 bases). The CDR3 length is 15 residues. The germline CDR1 and CDR2 sequences are MNHNS and SASEGT. The V and J ends lost 4 bases and 4 bases respectively, with 16 bases between them. This chain's CDR3 is CASSAGTSGSTEAFF. The DNA of the CDR3 is TGTGCCAGCAGTGCGGGGACGTCTGGGAGCACTGAAGCTTTCTTT.